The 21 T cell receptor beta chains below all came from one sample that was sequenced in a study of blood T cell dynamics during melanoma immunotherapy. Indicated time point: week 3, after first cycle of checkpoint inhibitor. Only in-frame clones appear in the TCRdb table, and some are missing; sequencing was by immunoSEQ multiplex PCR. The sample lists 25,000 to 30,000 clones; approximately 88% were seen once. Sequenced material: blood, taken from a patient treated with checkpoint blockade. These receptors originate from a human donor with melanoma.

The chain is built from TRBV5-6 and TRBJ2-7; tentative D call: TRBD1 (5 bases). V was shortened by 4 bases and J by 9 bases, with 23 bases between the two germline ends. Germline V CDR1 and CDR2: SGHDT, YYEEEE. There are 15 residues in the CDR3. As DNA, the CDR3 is TGTGCCAGCAGCCCGTGGGGCCATGTCTTGTCGCCGCAGTACTTC. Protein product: CASSPWGHVLSPQYF. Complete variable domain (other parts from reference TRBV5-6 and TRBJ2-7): DAGVTQSPTHLIKTRGQQVTLRCSPKSGHDTVSWYQQALGQGPQFIFQYYEEEERQRGNFPDRFSGHQFPNYSSELNVNALLLGDSALYLCASSPWGHVLSPQYFGPGTRLTVT.

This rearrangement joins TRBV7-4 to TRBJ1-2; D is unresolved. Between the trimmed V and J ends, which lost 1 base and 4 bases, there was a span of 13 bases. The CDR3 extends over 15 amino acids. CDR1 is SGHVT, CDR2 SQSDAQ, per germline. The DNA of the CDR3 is TGTGCCAGCAGCTTAGACCCACGGAAGCCCTATGGCTACACCTTC. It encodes CASSLDPRKPYGYTF.

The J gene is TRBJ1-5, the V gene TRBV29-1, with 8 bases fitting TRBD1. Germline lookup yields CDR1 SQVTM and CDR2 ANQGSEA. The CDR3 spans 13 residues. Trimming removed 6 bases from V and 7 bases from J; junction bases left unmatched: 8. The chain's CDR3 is CSVGQGLGQPQHF. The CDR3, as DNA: TGCAGCGTCGGACAGGGTTTGGGGCAGCCCCAGCATTTT.

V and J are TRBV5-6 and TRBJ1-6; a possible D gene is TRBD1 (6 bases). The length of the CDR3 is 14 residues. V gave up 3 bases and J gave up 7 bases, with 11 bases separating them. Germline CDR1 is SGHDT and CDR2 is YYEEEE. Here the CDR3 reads CASSSTGTNSPLHF. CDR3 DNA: TGTGCCAGCAGCTCGACAGGCACCAATTCACCCCTCCACTTT.

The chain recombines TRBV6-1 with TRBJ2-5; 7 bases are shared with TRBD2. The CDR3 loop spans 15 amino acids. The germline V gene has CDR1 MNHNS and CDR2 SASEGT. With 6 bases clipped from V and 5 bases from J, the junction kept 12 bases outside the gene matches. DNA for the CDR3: TGTGCCAGCAGCGAAAAACTAGCGCCAGGGGAGACCCAGTACTTC. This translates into CASSEKLAPGETQYF.

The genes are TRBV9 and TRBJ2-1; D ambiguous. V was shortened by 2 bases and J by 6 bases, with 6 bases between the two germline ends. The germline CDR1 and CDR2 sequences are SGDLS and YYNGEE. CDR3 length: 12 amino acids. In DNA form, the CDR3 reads TGTGCCAGCAGCGTTGAGTTCAATGAGCAGTTCTTC. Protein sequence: CASSVEFNEQFF.

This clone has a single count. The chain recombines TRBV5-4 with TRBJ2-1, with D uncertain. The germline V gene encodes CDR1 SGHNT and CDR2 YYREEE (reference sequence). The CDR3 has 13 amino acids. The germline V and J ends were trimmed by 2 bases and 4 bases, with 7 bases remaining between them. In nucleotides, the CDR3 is TGTGCCAGCAGCTTATGGGGTTACAATGAGCAGTTCTTC. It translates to CASSLWGYNEQFF.

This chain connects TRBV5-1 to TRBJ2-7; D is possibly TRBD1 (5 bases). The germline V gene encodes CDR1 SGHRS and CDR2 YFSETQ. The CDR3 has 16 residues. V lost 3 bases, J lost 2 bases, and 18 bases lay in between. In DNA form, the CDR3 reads TGCGCCAGCAGCTCCAGAGAAGACAGCCCGGCCTACGAGCAGTACTTC. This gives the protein CASSSREDSPAYEQYF.

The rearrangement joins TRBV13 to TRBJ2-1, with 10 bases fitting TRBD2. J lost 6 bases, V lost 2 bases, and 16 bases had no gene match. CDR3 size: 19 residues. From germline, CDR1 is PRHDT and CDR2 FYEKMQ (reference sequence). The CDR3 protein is CASSLRRLAGARDPNEQFF. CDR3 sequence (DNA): TGTGCCAGCAGCTTACGTAGGCTAGCGGGAGCGAGGGATCCCAATGAGCAGTTCTTC.

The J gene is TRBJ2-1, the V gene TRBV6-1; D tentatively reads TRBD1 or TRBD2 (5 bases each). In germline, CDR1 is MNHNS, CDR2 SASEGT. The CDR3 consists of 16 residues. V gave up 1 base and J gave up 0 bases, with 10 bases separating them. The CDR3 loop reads CASSEVEGSSYNEQFF. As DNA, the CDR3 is TGTGCCAGCAGTGAAGTAGAGGGGTCCTCCTACAATGAGCAGTTCTTC.

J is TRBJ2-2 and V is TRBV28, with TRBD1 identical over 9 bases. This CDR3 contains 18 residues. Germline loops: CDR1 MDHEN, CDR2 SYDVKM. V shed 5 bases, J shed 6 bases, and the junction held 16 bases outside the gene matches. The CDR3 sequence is CASSPSKGQGSGSGELFF. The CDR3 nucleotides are TGTGCCAGCAGTCCATCCAAGGGACAGGGTAGCGGGTCCGGGGAGCTGTTTTTT.

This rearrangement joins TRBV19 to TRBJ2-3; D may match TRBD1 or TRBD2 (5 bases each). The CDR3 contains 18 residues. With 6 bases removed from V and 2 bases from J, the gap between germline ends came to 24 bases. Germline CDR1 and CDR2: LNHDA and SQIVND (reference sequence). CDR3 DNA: TGTGCCAGTAGGAAGGTGTCGGGGCCCGTGGGTTCCACAGATACGCAGTATTTT. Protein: CASRKVSGPVGSTDTQYF.

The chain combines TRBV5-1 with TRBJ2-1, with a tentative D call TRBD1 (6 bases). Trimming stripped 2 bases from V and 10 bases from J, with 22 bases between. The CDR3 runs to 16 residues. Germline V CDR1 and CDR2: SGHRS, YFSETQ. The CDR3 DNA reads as TGCGCCAGCAGCTTCTACTCCGGGACAACCCAGGGGGAGCAGTTCTTC. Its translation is CASSFYSGTTQGEQFF.

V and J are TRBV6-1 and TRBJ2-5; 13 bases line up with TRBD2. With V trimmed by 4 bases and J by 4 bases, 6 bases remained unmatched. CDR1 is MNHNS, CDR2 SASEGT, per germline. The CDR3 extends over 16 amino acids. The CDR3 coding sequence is TGTGCCAGCAGTGTGGATAGGACTAGCGGGAGAGAGACCCAGTACTTC. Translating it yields CASSVDRTSGRETQYF.

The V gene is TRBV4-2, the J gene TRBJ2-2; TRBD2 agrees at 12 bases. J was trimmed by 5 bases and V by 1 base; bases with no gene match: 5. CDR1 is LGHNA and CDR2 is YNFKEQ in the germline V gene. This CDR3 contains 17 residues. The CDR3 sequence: CASSQATSGRSTGELFF. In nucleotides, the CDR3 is TGTGCCAGCAGCCAAGCTACTAGCGGGAGGTCGACCGGGGAGCTGTTTTTT.

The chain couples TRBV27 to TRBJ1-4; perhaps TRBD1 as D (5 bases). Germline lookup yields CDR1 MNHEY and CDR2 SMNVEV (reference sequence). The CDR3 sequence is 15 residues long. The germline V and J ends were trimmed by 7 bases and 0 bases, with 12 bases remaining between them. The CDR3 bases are TGTGCCAGCAAATTCGGAGGGGCAACTAATGAAAAACTGTTTTTT. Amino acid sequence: CASKFGGATNEKLFF.

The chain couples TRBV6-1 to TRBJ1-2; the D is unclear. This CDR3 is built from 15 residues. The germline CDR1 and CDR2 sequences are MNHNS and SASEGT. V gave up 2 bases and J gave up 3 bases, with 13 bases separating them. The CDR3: CASSEYGKRDYGYTF. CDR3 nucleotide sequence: TGTGCCAGCAGTGAATATGGCAAACGGGACTATGGCTACACCTTC.

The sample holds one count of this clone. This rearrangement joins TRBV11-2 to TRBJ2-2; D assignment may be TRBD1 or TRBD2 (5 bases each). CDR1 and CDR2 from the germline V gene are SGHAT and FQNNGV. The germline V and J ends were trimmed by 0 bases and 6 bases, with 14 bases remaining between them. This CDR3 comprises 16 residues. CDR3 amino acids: CASSLDYYGASGELFF. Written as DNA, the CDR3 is TGTGCCAGCAGCTTAGACTATTACGGGGCGTCCGGGGAGCTGTTTTTT.

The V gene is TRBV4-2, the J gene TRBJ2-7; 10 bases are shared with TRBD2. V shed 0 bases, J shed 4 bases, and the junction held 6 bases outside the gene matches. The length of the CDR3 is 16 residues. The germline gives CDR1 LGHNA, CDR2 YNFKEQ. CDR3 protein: CASSQDNGLADYEQYF. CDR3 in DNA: TGTGCCAGCAGCCAAGATAATGGACTAGCGGATTACGAGCAGTACTTC.

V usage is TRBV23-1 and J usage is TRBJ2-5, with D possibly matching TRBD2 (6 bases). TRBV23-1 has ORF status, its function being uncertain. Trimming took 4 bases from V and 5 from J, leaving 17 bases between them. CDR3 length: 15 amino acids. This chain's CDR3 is CASSPRGHRGETQYF. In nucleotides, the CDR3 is TGCGCCAGCAGTCCCCGAGGACATCGGGGGGAGACCCAGTACTTC.

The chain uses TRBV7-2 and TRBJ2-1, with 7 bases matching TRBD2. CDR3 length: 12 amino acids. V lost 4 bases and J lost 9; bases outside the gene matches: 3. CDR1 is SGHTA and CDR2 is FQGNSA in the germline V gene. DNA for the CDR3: TGTGCCAGCAGCTCGTCGGGGGGTGAGCAGTTCTTC. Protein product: CASSSSGGEQFF.